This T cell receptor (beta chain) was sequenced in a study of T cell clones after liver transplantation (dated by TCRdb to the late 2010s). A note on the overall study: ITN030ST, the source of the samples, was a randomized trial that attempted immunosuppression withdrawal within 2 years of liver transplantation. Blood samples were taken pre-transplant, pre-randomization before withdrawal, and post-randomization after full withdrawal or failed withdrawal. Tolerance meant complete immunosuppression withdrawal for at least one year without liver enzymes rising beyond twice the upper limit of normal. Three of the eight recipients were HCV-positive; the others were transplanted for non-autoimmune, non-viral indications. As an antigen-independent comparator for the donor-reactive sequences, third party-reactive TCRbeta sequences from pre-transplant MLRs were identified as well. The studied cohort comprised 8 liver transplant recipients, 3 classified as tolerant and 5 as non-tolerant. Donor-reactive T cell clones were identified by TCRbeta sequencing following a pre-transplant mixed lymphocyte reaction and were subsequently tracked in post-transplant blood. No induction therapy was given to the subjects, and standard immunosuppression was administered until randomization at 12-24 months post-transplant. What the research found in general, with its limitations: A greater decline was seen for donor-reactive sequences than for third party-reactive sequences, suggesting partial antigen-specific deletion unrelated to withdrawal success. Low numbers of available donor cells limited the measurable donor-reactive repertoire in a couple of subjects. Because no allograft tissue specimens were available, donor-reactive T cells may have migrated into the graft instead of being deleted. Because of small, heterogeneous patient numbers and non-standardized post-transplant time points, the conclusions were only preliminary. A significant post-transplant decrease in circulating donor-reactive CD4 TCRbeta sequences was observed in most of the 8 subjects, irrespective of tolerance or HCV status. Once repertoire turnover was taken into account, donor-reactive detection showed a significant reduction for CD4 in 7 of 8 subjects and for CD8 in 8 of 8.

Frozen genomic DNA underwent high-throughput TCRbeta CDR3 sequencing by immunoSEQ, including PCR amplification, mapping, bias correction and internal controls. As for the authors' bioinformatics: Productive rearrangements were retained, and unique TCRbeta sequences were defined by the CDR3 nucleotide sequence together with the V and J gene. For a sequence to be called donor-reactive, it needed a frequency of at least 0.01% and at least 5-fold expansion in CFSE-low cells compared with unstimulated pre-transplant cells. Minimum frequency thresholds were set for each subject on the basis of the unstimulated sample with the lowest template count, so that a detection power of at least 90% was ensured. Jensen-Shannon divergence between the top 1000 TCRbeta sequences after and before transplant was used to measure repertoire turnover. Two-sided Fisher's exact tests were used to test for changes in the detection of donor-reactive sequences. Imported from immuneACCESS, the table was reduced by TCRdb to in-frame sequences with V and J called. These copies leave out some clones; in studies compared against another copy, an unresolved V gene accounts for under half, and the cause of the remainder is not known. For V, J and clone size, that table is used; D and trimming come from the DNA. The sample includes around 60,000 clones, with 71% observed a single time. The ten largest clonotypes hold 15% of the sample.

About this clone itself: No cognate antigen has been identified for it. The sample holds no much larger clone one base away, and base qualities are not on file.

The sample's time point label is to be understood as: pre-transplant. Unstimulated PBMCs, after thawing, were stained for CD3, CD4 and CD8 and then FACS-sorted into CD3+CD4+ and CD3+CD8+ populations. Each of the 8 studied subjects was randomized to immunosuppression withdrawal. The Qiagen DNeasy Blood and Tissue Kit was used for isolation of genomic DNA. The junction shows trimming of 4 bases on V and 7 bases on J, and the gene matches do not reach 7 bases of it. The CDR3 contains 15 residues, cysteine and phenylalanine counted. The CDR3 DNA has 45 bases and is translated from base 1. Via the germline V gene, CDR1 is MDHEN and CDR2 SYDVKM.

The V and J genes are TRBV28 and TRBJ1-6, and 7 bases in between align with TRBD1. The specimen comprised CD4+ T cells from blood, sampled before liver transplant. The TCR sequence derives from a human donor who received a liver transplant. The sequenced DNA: TGTGCCAGCAGTTCCTCACAGGGGATGAATTCACCCCTCCACTTT. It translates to CASSSSQGMNSPLHF.